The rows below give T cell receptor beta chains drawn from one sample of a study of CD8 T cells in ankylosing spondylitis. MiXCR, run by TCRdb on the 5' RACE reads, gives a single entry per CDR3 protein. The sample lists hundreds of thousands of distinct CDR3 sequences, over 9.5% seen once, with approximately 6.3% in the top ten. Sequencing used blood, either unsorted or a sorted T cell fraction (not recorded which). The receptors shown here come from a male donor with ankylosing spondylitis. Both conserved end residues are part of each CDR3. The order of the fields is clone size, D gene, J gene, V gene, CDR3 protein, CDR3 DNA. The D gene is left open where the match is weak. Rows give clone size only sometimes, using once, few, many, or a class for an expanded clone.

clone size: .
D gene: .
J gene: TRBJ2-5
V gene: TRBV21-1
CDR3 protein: CTRDRDRSWDLQETQYF
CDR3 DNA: TGTACCAGGGACAGGGACCGATCTTGGGATTTACAAGAGACCCAGTACTTC

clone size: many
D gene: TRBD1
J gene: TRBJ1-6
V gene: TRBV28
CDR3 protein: CASSPSTGGESPLHF
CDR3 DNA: TGTGCCAGCAGTCCTTCGACAGGGGGTGAGTCACCCCTCCACTTT

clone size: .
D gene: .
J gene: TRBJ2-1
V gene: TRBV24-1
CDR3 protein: CATSQGSPYNEQFF
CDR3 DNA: TGTGCCACCAGCCAAGGTTCTCCCTACAATGAGCAGTTCTTC

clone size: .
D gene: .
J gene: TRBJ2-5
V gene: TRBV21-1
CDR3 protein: CASSRPSRETQYF
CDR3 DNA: TGTGCCAGCAGCCGACCTAGCCGAGAGACCCAGTACTTC

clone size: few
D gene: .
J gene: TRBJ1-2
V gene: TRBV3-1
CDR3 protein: CASSQDFRGEGYTF
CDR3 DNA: TGTGCCAGCAGTCAAGATTTCCGGGGGGAAGGCTACACCTTC

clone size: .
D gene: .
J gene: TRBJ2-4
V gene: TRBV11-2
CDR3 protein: CASSLFSNSGNAKNIQYF
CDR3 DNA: TGTGCCAGCAGCTTATTTAGTAACTCAGGGAATGCCAAAAACATTCAGTACTTC

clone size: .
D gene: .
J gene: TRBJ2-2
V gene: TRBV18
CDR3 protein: CASSPSLDSNTGELFF
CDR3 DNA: TGTGCCAGCTCACCATCACTAGACTCGAACACCGGGGAGCTGTTTTTT

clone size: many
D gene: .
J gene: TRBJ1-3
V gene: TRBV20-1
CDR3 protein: CSARRGDSGNTIYF
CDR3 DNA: TGCAGTGCGAGAAGGGGAGACTCTGGAAACACCATATATTTT

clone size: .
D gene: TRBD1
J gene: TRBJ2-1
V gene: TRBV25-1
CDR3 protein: CASSQRTGRNEQFF
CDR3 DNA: TGTGCCAGCAGTCAACGGACAGGGCGCAATGAGCAGTTCTTC

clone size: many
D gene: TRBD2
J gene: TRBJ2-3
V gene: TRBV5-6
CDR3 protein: CASSHRLARLTDTQYF
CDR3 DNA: TGTGCCAGCAGCCACCGACTAGCGCGACTCACAGATACGCAGTATTTT

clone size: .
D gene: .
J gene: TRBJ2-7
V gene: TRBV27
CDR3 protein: CASSPLQGTSYEQYF
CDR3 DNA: TGTGCCAGCAGTCCCCTACAGGGAACCTCCTACGAGCAGTACTTC